Listed below are T cell receptor beta chains from one sample, sequenced in a study of human T cells and chemical hapten exposure. Via MiXCR, TCRdb re-called the RACE reads, giving one row per CDR3 protein. The sample yields 200,000 to 300,000 distinct CDR3 sequences, about 9% seen once. The specimen was whole blood, collected in connection with sensitization to the hapten diphenylcyclopropenone (DPC). The receptor set was obtained from a woman aged 40-49 years with alopecia areata. Some clones in this sample may be carry-over from other donors' samples. Each CDR3 is given with its conserved first and last residue. The D gene is left open where the match is weak. Clone sizes are given selectively: once, few, many, or a class where the clone is expanded.

18	TRBD1	TRBV24-1	TRBJ2-3	-	TGTGCCACCAGTGATTTGGCATCGGGACAGGGGGCTTCAGATACGCAGTATTTT	CATSDLASGQGASDTQYF
15	-	TRBV3-1	TRBJ2-1	few	TGTGCCAGCAGCCAAGGGAGTAGCTCCTACAATGAGCAGTTCTTC	CASSQGSSSYNEQFF
17	-	TRBV27	TRBJ2-6	few	TGTGCCAGCAGTTTATCGATTTGGGGAAATGGGGCCAACGTCCTGACTTTC	CASSLSIWGNGANVLTF
18	TRBD2	TRBV6-5	TRBJ2-2	-	TGTGCCAGCAGCTCCCTGTTTAGCGGGATGGGGGACACCGGGGAGCTGTTTTTT	CASSSLFSGMGDTGELFF
18	-	TRBV24-1	TRBJ2-1	few	TGTGCCACCAGTGATCCGGCTAATCGCGGTCCCCTTAGGGATGAGCAGTTCTTC	CATSDPANRGPLRDEQFF
15	-	TRBV5-1	TRBJ1-1	-	TGCGCCAGCAGCGCAATCGGACAGCCACCCTATGAAGCTTTCTTT	CASSAIGQPPYEAFF
14	-	TRBV12-3/TRBV12-4	TRBJ2-5	many	TGTGCCAGCAGTTTATCCGTTGGCCAAGAGACCCAGTACTTC	CASSLSVGQETQYF
13	-	TRBV7-2	TRBJ1-5	-	TGTGCCAGCAGTTCCCAGTTGAATCAGCCCCAGCATTTT	CASSSQLNQPQHF
18	TRBD2	TRBV27	TRBJ2-3	-	TGTGCCAGCAGTCACCTCGGACTAGCGGGAGGGGAATGGAGTACGCAGTATTTT	CASSHLGLAGGEWSTQYF
13	-	TRBV20-1	TRBJ2-7	few	TGCAGTGCTAGAGAAAATCCTTCCTACGAGCAGTACTTC	CSARENPSYEQYF
15	-	TRBV20-1	TRBJ1-1	-	TGCAGTGCTAGACCCGTACAGGATTTGAACACTGAAGCTTTCTTT	CSARPVQDLNTEAFF
14	-	TRBV9	TRBJ2-3	few	TGTGCCAGCAGCGTCGGGACAACCTCAGATACGCAGTATTTT	CASSVGTTSDTQYF
14	-	TRBV7-2	TRBJ2-1	many	TGTGCCAGCAGCTTAGGGCTAGCCGGGGGTCCTTCGTTCTTC	CASSLGLAGGPSFF
14	TRBD2	TRBV5-1	TRBJ2-1	few	TGCGCCACCGGACTAGCGAGCTCCTACAATGAGCAGTTCTTC	CATGLASSYNEQFF
17	TRBD2	TRBV6-4	TRBJ2-1	many	TGTGCCAGCAGTGACTCCCCAGAAGCGGGGGGGTACAATGAGCAGTTCTTC	CASSDSPEAGGYNEQFF